Detailed here is one T cell receptor beta chain. Original methodology: Quantification of nucleated cells was approximated via reference gene primer amplification. Here immunoSEQ multiplex PCR was the method, and the copy in TCRdb shows in-frame clones only, minus some. Clone size and the V and J calls come from that table; the DNA yielded D and trimming. The sample includes 200,000 to 250,000 clones, approximately 85% of them seen just once. The study recruited people aged roughly 18 to 89 years across about two dozen US areas. The source of the sample is a study of blood T cell repertoires in COVID-19. CDR1 and CDR2 (germline): PRHDT, FYEKMQ (reference sequence). With 5 bases clipped from V and 1 base from J, the junction kept 8 bases outside the gene matches. CDR3 size: 15 residues.

Sequenced material: PBMCs or T cells enriched from blood (not recorded which). This chain connects TRBV13 to TRBJ2-7; 7 bases map to TRBD1. The receptor's source is a woman between 50 and 59 years old with acute COVID-19. The CDR3 reads CASSPPGTASYEQYF. CDR3 bases: TGTGCCAGCAGCCCCCCGGGGACAGCATCCTACGAGCAGTACTTC.